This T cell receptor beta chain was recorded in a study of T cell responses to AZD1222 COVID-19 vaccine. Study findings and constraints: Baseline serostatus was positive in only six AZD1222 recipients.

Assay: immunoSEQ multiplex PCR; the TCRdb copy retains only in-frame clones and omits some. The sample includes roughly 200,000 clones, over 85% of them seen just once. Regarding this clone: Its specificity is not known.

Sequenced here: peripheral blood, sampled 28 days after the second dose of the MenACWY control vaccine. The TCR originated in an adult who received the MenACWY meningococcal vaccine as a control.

CDR3 region: CASSLGRGSTNEKLFF. DNA of the CDR3: TGCGCCAGCAGCTTGGGCAGGGGATCAACTAATGAAAAACTGTTTTTT. The chain is built from TRBV5-1 and TRBJ1-4, with D possibly TRBD1 on 6 matching bases. In germline, CDR1 is SGHRS, CDR2 YFSETQ. This CDR3 is built from 16 residues. Trimming left V 0 bases short and J 0 bases short, with 9 bases between.